Listed here are 15 T cell receptor beta chains from one sample, sequenced in a study of T cell repertoires in cytomegalovirus infection. Their target antigens are unknown. A single record per CDR3 protein comes from TCRdb applying MiXCR to the reads. The sample holds approximately 730,000 distinct CDR3 sequences, 25% to 35% seen once. The sequences come from cultured CD8+ T cells from PBMCs, collected from culture after CMV antigen stimulation. The receptor source for this set is a human donor in good health (CMV status not recorded). Some clones in this sample may be carry-over from other donors' samples.

The sample holds a few counts of this clonotype. This chain uses TRBV6-1 with TRBJ1-1, with 11 bases that match TRBD1. From germline, CDR1 is MNHNS and CDR2 SASEGT. The CDR3 spans 17 residues. J lost 0 bases, V lost 6 bases, and 9 bases had no gene match. Here the CDR3 reads CASRGRDRGRMNTEAFF. The CDR3 DNA follows: TGTGCCAGCAGAGGAAGGGACAGGGGGAGGATGAACACTGAAGCTTTCTTT.

The table lists this clonotype with a few counts. The chain combines TRBV13 with TRBJ2-5; tentative D call: TRBD1 (5 bases). The CDR3 length is 15 residues. V shed 0 bases and J shed 5 bases, with 13 bases lying between them. CDR1 PRHDT and CDR2 FYEKMQ come from the germline V gene (reference sequence). CDR3 in amino acids: CASSLGAGQGETQYF. CDR3 bases: TGTGCCAGCAGCTTAGGGGCAGGGCAAGGGGAGACCCAGTACTTC.

The chain carries TRBV6-6 and TRBJ1-6; D ambiguous. V was cut by 0 bases and J by 0 bases, with 9 bases left in between. This CDR3 has 17 residues. Germline lookup yields CDR1 MNHNY and CDR2 SVGAGI (reference sequence). CDR3 DNA: TGTGCCAGCAGTTACTCCCCAGAATACTCCTATAATTCACCCCTCCACTTT. Protein: CASSYSPEYSYNSPLHF.

The rearrangement links TRBV7-9 to TRBJ2-7; D remains ambiguous. The length of the CDR3 is 13 residues. CDR1 and CDR2 from the germline V gene are SEHNR and FQNEAQ (reference sequence). Deletions cut 5 bases from V and 4 bases from J, with 12 bases between. CDR3 DNA sequence: TGTGCCAGCAGCACCTTAACACCTTACGAGCAGTACGTC. Translating gives CASSTLTPYEQYV.

V gene TRBV4-2 combines with J gene TRBJ1-2, with D maybe TRBD1 (5 bases). Germline lookup yields CDR1 LGHNA and CDR2 YNFKEQ. The CDR3 totals 17 residues. With 0 bases removed from V and 4 bases from J, the gap between germline ends came to 18 bases. CDR3 sequence: CASSQELGPGTFYGYTF. CDR3 coding DNA: TGTGCCAGCAGCCAAGAGTTGGGGCCAGGGACTTTCTATGGCTACACCTTC.

This chain joins TRBV2 and TRBJ1-6; the D is unclear. Trimming removed 6 bases at V and 6 bases at J, with 9 bases between. Germline CDR1 is SNHLY and CDR2 is FYNNEI. There are 13 residues in the CDR3. The CDR3 here is CASRAAFNSPLHF. In DNA, the CDR3 is TGTGCCAGCAGGGCAGCTTTTAATTCACCCCTCCACTTT.

This sequence joins TRBV6-5 and TRBJ2-1, with D perhaps given as TRBD1 or TRBD2 (6 bases each). The CDR3 is 17 residues long. Germline V gene data show CDR1 as MNHEY and CDR2 as SVGAGI. V was trimmed by 0 bases and J by 0 bases, leaving 12 bases between them. The DNA for the CDR3 is TGTGCCAGCAGTTACTCGGGGGGCACCCCCTCCTACAATGAGCAGTTCTTC. Residues: CASSYSGGTPSYNEQFF.

This clonotype has ten or more counts. The rearrangement uses TRBV28 and TRBJ1-2, with D unclear. Trimming pared 3 bases from V and 2 bases from J, leaving 10 bases between. The CDR3 totals 14 residues. From germline, CDR1 is MDHEN and CDR2 SYDVKM. DNA of the CDR3: TGTGCCAGCAGTTTCCCCCCAAGGAACTATGGCTACACCTTC. This codes for CASSFPPRNYGYTF.

This clonotype was seen a few times. The rearrangement uses TRBV5-1 and TRBJ1-1; D is unclear. The germline gives CDR1 SGHRS, CDR2 YFSETQ. The CDR3 runs to 13 residues. Trimming took 4 bases from V and 4 from J, leaving 11 bases between them. As DNA, the CDR3 is TGCGCCAGCAGCCTAGGGTGGATCACTGAAGCTTTCTTT. Encoded protein: CASSLGWITEAFF.

This clonotype was observed a few times. V gene TRBV7-6 combines with J gene TRBJ2-3, with D perhaps matching TRBD2 (7 bases). Trimming removed 1 base at V and 0 bases at J, with 14 bases between. The CDR3 covers 17 residues. Germline CDR1 and CDR2: SGHVS and FNYEAQ. The CDR3 DNA reads TGTGCCAGCAGCTTAGTTGTAGGGGGACTAAGCACAGATACGCAGTATTTT. Translation gives CASSLVVGGLSTDTQYF.

There are many counts of this clonotype. The chain uses TRBV7-9 and TRBJ2-2; D remains unclear. Germline assignment: CDR1 SEHNR and CDR2 FQNEAQ (reference sequence). The germline V and J ends were trimmed by 5 bases and 5 bases, with 12 bases remaining between them. There are 14 residues in the CDR3. The CDR3, as DNA: TGTGCCAGCAGCCAAGACGAAGGAACCGGGGAGCTGTTTTTT. As protein: CASSQDEGTGELFF.

This clonotype was recorded a few times. This rearrangement joins TRBV2 to TRBJ1-4, with D unclear. Germline-derived CDR1 and CDR2 are SNHLY and FYNNEI. Between the trimmed V and J ends, which lost 7 bases and 8 bases, there was a span of 17 bases. CDR3 length: 14 residues. CDR3 amino acids: CASIRLTGREKLFF. The CDR3 DNA reads TGTGCCAGCATCCGCCTCACCGGGAGAGAAAAACTGTTTTTT. Supplemented by reference TRBV2 and TRBJ1-4, the full variable domain reads EPEVTQTPSHQVTQMGQEVILRCVPISNHLYFYWYRQILGQKVEFLVSFYNNEISEKSEIFDDQFSVERPDGSNFTLKIRSTKLEDSAMYFCASIRLTGREKLFFGSGTQLSVL.

The V gene is TRBV6-2 or TRBV6-3, the J gene TRBJ2-7; D is undetermined. Trimming shortened V by 6 bases and J by 4 bases, and 16 bases separated the two germline ends. Germline-derived CDR1 and CDR2 are MNHEY and SVGEGT. The CDR3 is 14 residues long. The CDR3 loop reads CASSSRQAIYEQYV. DNA for the CDR3: TGTGCCAGCAGCTCCCGGCAGGCGATATACGAGCAGTACGTC.

This clonotype showed up just a few times. The chain is built from TRBV15 and TRBJ2-5; D might be TRBD1 (6 bases). The CDR3 is 17 residues long. V shed 1 base and J shed 4 bases, with 19 bases lying between them. In germline, CDR1 is LNHNV, CDR2 YYDKDF (reference sequence). The CDR3 DNA reads as TGTGCCACCAGCAGAGCGCCCCCCACTCAGGGGAGAGAGACCCAGTACTTC. This encodes CATSRAPPTQGRETQYF.

This clonotype has a handful of counts. The V call is TRBV6-2 or TRBV6-3, the J call TRBJ2-7; TRBD2 matches 7 bases. J gave up 3 bases and V 7 bases, and 12 bases lay outside the gene matches. The germline gives CDR1 MNHEY, CDR2 SVGEGT. This CDR3 contains 15 residues. This CDR3 reads CASTTWGGPDYEQYV. The CDR3 nucleotides read TGTGCCAGCACCACATGGGGAGGGCCGGACTACGAGCAGTACGTC.